Each of the 20 T cell receptor beta chains below was sequenced from the same sample in a study of blood T cell repertoires in COVID-19. Sequencing was performed with immunoSEQ multiplex PCR; in TCRdb, only in-frame clones are kept and a portion is missing. The table has about 670,000 clones, around 90% seen once. The material sequenced was peripheral blood. All receptors derive from a woman aged 18-30 years with acute or convalescent COVID-19.

The chain links TRBV6-5 to TRBJ2-7; 8 bases are a match to TRBD2. The CDR3 has 14 residues. Germline CDR1 MNHEY, CDR2 SVGAGI. Trimming removed 3 bases from V and 3 bases from J; junction bases left unmatched: 4. The CDR3 region is CASSYSGGVYEQYF. CDR3 DNA sequence: TGTGCCAGCAGTTATTCCGGGGGGGTCTACGAGCAGTACTTC.

The chain combines TRBV18 with TRBJ1-1; a weak D match, TRBD1 (6 bases). Germline assignment: CDR1 KGHSH and CDR2 LQKENI. This CDR3 region has 16 residues. Trimming took off 6 bases at V and 5 bases at J, with 22 bases between the two ends. The chain's CDR3 is CASSPTRGGVRTEAFF. The CDR3 bases are TGTGCCAGCTCCCCAACCAGGGGAGGGGTGAGAACTGAAGCTTTCTTT. The full variable domain, rest sourced from reference TRBV18 and TRBJ1-1, is NAGVMQNPRHLVRRRGQEARLRCSPMKGHSHVYWYRQLPEEGLKFMVYLQKENIIDESGMPKERFSAEFPKEGPSILRIQQVVRGDSAAYFCASSPTRGGVRTEAFFGQGTRLTVV.

The chain joins TRBV2 to TRBJ1-1; 8 bases are shared with TRBD1. The germline CDR1 and CDR2 sequences are SNHLY and FYNNEI. The junction had 1 base not matched to a gene; V was cut back by 7 bases and J by 3 bases. This CDR3 contains 12 residues. The CDR3 coding sequence is TGTGCCAGCACGGGACAGGACACTGAAGCTTTCTTT. Protein product: CASTGQDTEAFF.

This clone was detected once. This chain joins TRBV10-3 and TRBJ1-2, with D perhaps matching TRBD1 (6 bases). The V end lost 1 base, the J end lost 6 bases, and 9 bases lay between the germline ends. Germline V gene data show CDR1 as ENHRY and CDR2 as SYGVKD. This CDR3 region has 13 residues. The CDR3 DNA reads TGTGCCATCAGTGAGTTCCGGACAGATGGCTACACCTTC. Translating gives CAISEFRTDGYTF.

The chain uses TRBV18 and TRBJ1-4; TRBD1 agrees at 8 bases. Per germline, CDR1 KGHSH and CDR2 LQKENI. Losses at the gene ends were 4 bases for V and 0 bases for J; bases not matched to a gene: 16. The length of the CDR3 is 20 residues. CDR3 in DNA: TGTGCCAGCTCACGGGCGGGACAGGCCTCGGATCTTGCAACTAATGAAAAACTGTTTTTT. Amino acid sequence: CASSRAGQASDLATNEKLFF.

V gene TRBV3-1 (or the pseudogene TRBV3-2) combines with J gene TRBJ2-3, with TRBD2 matching over 11 bases. The V segment lost 6 bases and the J segment 6 bases; nucleotides outside the gene matches: 8. The CDR3 extends over 15 amino acids. In germline, CDR1 is LGHDT, CDR2 YNNKEL (reference sequence). The CDR3 sequence is CASSLLAGGRDTQYF. The CDR3 DNA reads as TGTGCCAGCAGTCTTCTAGCGGGGGGCAGGGATACGCAGTATTTT.

The V gene is TRBV7-2, the J gene TRBJ1-5; possibly TRBD1 for D (6 bases). This CDR3 is built from 14 residues. Germline values: CDR1 SGHTA, CDR2 FQGNSA. Deletions cut 3 bases from V and 3 bases from J, with 9 bases between. CDR3 nucleotides: TGTGCCAGCAGCTTGACAGGAGACAATCAGCCCCAGCATTTT. Its translation is CASSLTGDNQPQHF.

This rearrangement joins TRBV7-3 to TRBJ2-2, with a tentative D call TRBD2 (6 bases). Germline CDR1 SGHTA, CDR2 FQGTGA. Between the trimmed V and J ends, which lost 2 bases and 2 bases, there was a span of 12 bases. The CDR3 contains 16 residues. CDR3 sequence reads: CASSLAGTHNTGELFF. CDR3 coding DNA: TGTGCCAGCAGCTTAGCCGGGACTCACAACACCGGGGAGCTGTTTTTT.

The chain joins TRBV25-1 to TRBJ2-2; D is undetermined. Trimming cost V 2 bases and J 6 bases, with 7 bases left between them. This CDR3 contains 13 residues. The germline V gene encodes CDR1 MGHDK and CDR2 SYGVNS. The CDR3 loop is CASSERSAGELFF. The CDR3 nucleotides read TGTGCCAGCAGTGAACGGAGCGCCGGGGAGCTGTTTTTT.

The V and J genes are TRBV19 and TRBJ1-2, with 9 bases aligning to TRBD1. The V gene end was trimmed by 7 bases and the J gene end by 4 bases; junction bases not matched to a gene: 16. Germline V gene sequence: CDR1 LNHDA, CDR2 SQIVND (reference sequence). The CDR3 consists of 17 residues. The CDR3 here is CASTRGTGTNLGYGYTF. CDR3 nucleotides: TGTGCCAGTACCCGTGGGACAGGGACCAACCTGGGCTATGGCTACACCTTC.

The rearrangement links TRBV27 to TRBJ1-1; maybe TRBD1 (5 bases). Per germline, CDR1 MNHEY and CDR2 SMNVEV (reference sequence). The V end lost 3 bases, the J end lost 4 bases, and 12 bases lay between the germline ends. The CDR3 is 14 residues long. Written as DNA, the CDR3 is TGTGCCAGCAGTTTGGAGGGGCAGAGCACTGAAGCTTTCTTT. Translation: CASSLEGQSTEAFF.

This chain connects TRBV7-9 to TRBJ1-1; D possibly corresponds to TRBD1 (6 bases). The ends were cut back, 5 bases at V and 1 base at J, with 14 bases in the middle. CDR3 size: 15 residues. The germline V gene has CDR1 SEHNR and CDR2 FQNEAQ (reference sequence). The CDR3 DNA is TGTGCCAGCAGCCCCCGGGCAGGGGAGAACACTGAAGCTTTCTTT. Translating it yields CASSPRAGENTEAFF. Combining the CDR3 with reference TRBV7-9 and TRBJ1-1 gives the whole variable domain DTGVSQNPRHKITKRGQNVTFRCDPISEHNRLYWYRQTLGQGPEFLTYFQNEAQLEKSRLLSDRFSAERPKGSFSTLEIQRTEQGDSAMYLCASSPRAGENTEAFFGQGTRLTVV.

This chain joins TRBV5-3 and TRBJ2-3; 7 bases are shared with TRBD1. TRBV5-3 is labeled an ORF, and its function is uncertain. J was trimmed by 0 bases and V by 2 bases; bases with no gene match: 6. The length of the CDR3 is 16 residues. The CDR3 loop reads CARSFKQGLSTDTQYF. The DNA of the CDR3 is TGTGCCAGAAGCTTTAAACAGGGGCTAAGCACAGATACGCAGTATTTT.

The CDR3 DNA is TGTGCCAGCAGCGTACAGAACCCGAACACCGGGGAGCTGTTTTTT. This encodes CASSVQNPNTGELFF. This rearrangement joins TRBV5-5 to TRBJ2-2, with D uncertain. The CDR3 has 15 residues. The V end lost 4 bases, the J end lost 0 bases, and 10 bases lay between the germline ends. Germline assignment: CDR1 SGHKS and CDR2 YYEKEE (reference sequence).

The chain recombines TRBV5-4 with TRBJ2-2, with D unresolved. The germline V and J ends were trimmed by 2 bases and 4 bases, with 9 bases remaining between them. CDR3 length: 14 amino acids. The germline gives CDR1 SGHNT, CDR2 YYREEE (reference sequence). This CDR3 reads CASSLGGPTGELFF. As DNA, the CDR3 is TGTGCCAGCAGCTTAGGTGGGCCCACCGGGGAGCTGTTTTTT. Full variable domain (missing parts from reference TRBV5-4 and TRBJ2-2): ETGVTQSPTHLIKTRGQQVTLRCSSQSGHNTVSWYQQALGQGPQFIFQYYREEENGRGNFPPRFSGLQFPNYSSELNVNALELDDSALYLCASSLGGPTGELFFGEGSRLTVL.

This chain connects TRBV18 to TRBJ1-2; no firm D call. The length of the CDR3 is 14 residues. CDR1 KGHSH and CDR2 LQKENI come from the germline V gene. Trimming cost V 3 bases and J 2 bases, with 10 bases left between them. Here the CDR3 DNA reads TGTGCCAGCTCACCGAATGACAAGAACTATGGCTACACCTTC. The encoded protein is CASSPNDKNYGYTF.

This chain joins TRBV19 and TRBJ2-2; TRBD1 might be the D (6 bases). There are 15 residues in the CDR3. Germline loops: CDR1 LNHDA, CDR2 SQIVND (reference sequence). The germline V and J ends were trimmed by 5 bases and 6 bases, with 16 bases remaining between them. This chain's CDR3 is CASSFPPGVAGELFF. Written as DNA, the CDR3 is TGTGCCAGTAGTTTCCCCCCAGGGGTGGCCGGGGAGCTGTTTTTT.

The genes are TRBV5-1 and TRBJ2-1, with D possibly TRBD1 on 6 matching bases. Trimming left V 4 bases short and J 6 bases short, with 17 bases between. The CDR3 sequence is 15 residues long. The germline CDR1 and CDR2 sequences are SGHRS and YFSETQ. CDR3 region: CASSPGEGESNEQFF. DNA of the CDR3: TGCGCCAGCAGCCCGGGCGAGGGGGAATCCAATGAGCAGTTCTTC.

The V gene is TRBV7-8, the J gene TRBJ2-7; tentatively, D is TRBD2 (7 bases). The germline gives CDR1 SGHVS, CDR2 FQNEAQ. The CDR3 runs 15 residues. V was cut by 5 bases and J by 3 bases, with 17 bases left in between. The CDR3: CASSLMGGGFYEQYF. Written as DNA, the CDR3 is TGTGCCAGCAGCCTTATGGGGGGGGGCTTCTACGAGCAGTACTTC.

The chain recombines TRBV28 with TRBJ2-7, with 11 bases matching TRBD2. Germline trimming cut 3 bases from V and 2 bases from J; bases unmatched to any gene: 3. This CDR3 comprises 15 residues. Germline CDR1 reads MDHEN; CDR2 reads SYDVKM. CDR3 in DNA: TGTGCCAGCAGTTTCCCTAGCGGGGGGCCCTACGAGCAGTACTTC. This translates into CASSFPSGGPYEQYF.